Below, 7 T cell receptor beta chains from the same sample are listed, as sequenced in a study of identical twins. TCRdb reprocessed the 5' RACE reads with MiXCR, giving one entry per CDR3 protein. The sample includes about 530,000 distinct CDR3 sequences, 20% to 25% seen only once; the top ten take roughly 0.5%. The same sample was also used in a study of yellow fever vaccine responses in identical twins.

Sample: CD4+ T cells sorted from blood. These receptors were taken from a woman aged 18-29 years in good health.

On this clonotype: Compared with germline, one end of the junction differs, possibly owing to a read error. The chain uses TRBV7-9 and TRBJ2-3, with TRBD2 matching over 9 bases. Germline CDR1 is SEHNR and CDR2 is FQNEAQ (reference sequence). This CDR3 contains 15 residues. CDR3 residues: CASSLDGTSIDTQYF. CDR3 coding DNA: TGTGCCAGCAGCTTAGATGGGACTAGCATAGATACGCAGTATTTT.

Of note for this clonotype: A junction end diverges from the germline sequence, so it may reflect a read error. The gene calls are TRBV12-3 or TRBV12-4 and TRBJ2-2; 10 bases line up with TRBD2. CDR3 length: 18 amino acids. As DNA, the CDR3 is TGTGCCTGCAGGAGCCCTAGCGGGAGATCCGCGAACACCGGGGAGCTGTTTTTT. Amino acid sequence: CACRSPSGRSANTGELFF.

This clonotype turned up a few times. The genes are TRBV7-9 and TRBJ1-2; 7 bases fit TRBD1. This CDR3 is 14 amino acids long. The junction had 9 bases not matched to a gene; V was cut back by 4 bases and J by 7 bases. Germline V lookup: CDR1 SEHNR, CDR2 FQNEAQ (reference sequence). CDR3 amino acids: CASSSEQGRGGYTF. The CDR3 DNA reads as TGTGCCAGCAGCTCCGAACAGGGGAGGGGTGGCTACACCTTC.

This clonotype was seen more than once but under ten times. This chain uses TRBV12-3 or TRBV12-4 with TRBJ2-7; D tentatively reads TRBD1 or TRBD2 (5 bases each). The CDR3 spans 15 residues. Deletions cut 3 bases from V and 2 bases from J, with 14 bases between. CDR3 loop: CASSFLGDHTYEQYF. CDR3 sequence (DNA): TGTGCCAGCAGTTTCTTAGGGGACCACACCTACGAGCAGTACTTC.

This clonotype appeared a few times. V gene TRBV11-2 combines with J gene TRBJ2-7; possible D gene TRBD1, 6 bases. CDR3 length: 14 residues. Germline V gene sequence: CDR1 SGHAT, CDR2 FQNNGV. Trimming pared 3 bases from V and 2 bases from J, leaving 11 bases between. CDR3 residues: CASSFRGGPYEQYV. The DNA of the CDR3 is TGTGCCAGCAGCTTCAGGGGTGGACCCTACGAGCAGTACGTC.

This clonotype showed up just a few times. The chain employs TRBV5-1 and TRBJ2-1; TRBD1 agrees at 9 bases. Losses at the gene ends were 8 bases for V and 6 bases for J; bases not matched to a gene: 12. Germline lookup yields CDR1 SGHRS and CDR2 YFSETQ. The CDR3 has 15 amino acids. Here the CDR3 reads CARAGTGNRSNEQFF. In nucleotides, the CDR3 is TGCGCCAGAGCCGGGACAGGGAATCGGTCCAATGAGCAGTTCTTC.

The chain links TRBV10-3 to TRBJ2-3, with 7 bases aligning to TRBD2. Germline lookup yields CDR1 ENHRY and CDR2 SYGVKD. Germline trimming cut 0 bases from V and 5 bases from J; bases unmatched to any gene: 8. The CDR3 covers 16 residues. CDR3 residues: CAISESTGGTGDTQYF. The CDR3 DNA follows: TGTGCCATCAGTGAGTCGACGGGGGGAACGGGAGATACGCAGTATTTT.